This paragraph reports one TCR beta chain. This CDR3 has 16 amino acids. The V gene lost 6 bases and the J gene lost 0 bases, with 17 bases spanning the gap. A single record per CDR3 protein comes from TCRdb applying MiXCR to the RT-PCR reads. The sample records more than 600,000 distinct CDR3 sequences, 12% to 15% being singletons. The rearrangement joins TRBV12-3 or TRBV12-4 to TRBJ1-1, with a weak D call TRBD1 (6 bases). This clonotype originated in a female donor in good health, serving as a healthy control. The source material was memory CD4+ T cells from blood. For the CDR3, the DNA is TGTGCCAGCAGGCCGGACAGAGCCCTCATGAACACTGAAGCTTTCTTT. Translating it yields CASRPDRALMNTEAFF.